This T cell receptor beta chain appears in the sequencing data of a study of blood T cell repertoires in COVID-19. Cohort allocation depended upon clinical history that participants reported. Exposed participants encountered a COVID-19 case during the 2 weeks preceding study entry. CDR1 and CDR2 (germline): MNHEY, SVGAGI. Trimming left V 8 bases short and J 1 base short, with 6 bases between. The CDR3 has 11 residues. Generated by immunoSEQ multiplex PCR, the TCRdb table keeps only in-frame clones and is missing some. This sample has some 320,000 clones, with under 90% found just once. The origin of this receptor is a woman between 45 and 60 years old who had been exposed to COVID-19. What was sequenced was PBMCs or T cells enriched from blood (not recorded which). This rearrangement joins TRBV6-5 to TRBJ2-7; D ambiguous. The CDR3 region has the DNA TGTGCCAGCTCGGGTTCCTACGAGCAGTACTTC. Protein product: CASSGSYEQYF.